Detailed here is one T cell receptor (beta chain). Its antigen is undetermined. This entry is derived from a study of response to subunit inactivated influenza vaccine. TCRdb reanalysed the RT-PCR reads using MiXCR and keeps one entry per CDR3 protein. This sample has 530,000 or so distinct CDR3 sequences, with roughly 12% found just once. V was pared by 5 bases and J by 0 bases, with 20 bases between. This CDR3 region has 17 residues. Per germline, CDR1 SEHNR and CDR2 FQNEAQ (reference sequence). General study findings and limits: Few new T cells, the authors suggested, are recruited by each seasonal influenza vaccination.

V and J are TRBV7-9 and TRBJ2-7; no firm D call. The sequence was obtained from a man aged 45 to 65 who received an inactivated influenza vaccine. Sequenced here: PBMCs from blood, sampled on the day of vaccination. CDR3 loop: CASSRAIGVRDSYEQYF. The CDR3 DNA sequence: TGTGCCAGCAGCAGGGCGATTGGGGTACGAGACTCCTACGAGCAGTACTTC.